This T cell receptor (beta chain) was observed in a study of blood T cells in healthy people across ages. A second PCR, run for about 7 to 11 cycles, used a sample-barcoded 5' primer plus a J-beta primer mix. A single record per CDR3 protein comes from TCRdb applying MiXCR to the 5' RACE reads. The sample has hundreds of thousands of distinct CDR3 sequences, 45% to 60% seen once. This clonotype has a handful of counts. Its antigen is still unknown. A read error may be the cause here, since a much bigger clone is one base away. Per the germline V gene, CDR1 is MGHRA and CDR2 is YSYEKL. Trimming stripped 0 bases from V and 6 bases from J, with 11 bases between. The CDR3 sequence is 14 residues long. Study observations and caveats: The diversity estimates, figures obtained from one million T cells, were considered underestimates.

The TCR comes from an elderly woman in good health. Sequencing was done on a sample of blood. The V gene is TRBV4-1, the J gene TRBJ1-1; unclear D gene. The CDR3 loop reads CASSQELRYAEAFF. CDR3 nucleotide sequence: TGCGCCAGCAGCCAAGAGTTAAGGTACGCTGAAGCTTTCTTT.